This T cell receptor beta chain emerged from a study of T-cell reconstitution after alpha-beta-depleted transplantation in children. The CDR3 is made up of 12 amino acids. Germline lookup yields CDR1 SEHNR and CDR2 FQNEAQ (reference sequence). V lost 3 bases and J lost 2, with 5 bases in between. As it was prepared, the TCRbeta library received unique molecular identifiers. Using its own MiXCR run on the PCR reads, TCRdb lists one record per CDR3 protein. This sample has about 240,000 distinct CDR3 sequences; about 12% occur once, and the top ten carry around 2.5%. This clonotype was observed many times.

V is TRBV7-9 and J is TRBJ2-7; D remains ambiguous. Sequenced material: PBMCs from the stem cell graft donor, taken from the stem cell graft. This receptor was identified in a human donor who donated a stem cell graft to a child with acute lymphoblastic leukemia. In DNA form, the CDR3 reads TGTGCCAGCAGCTTCGACGCCTACGAGCAGTACTTC. Translating gives CASSFDAYEQYF.